The present TCR beta chain was sequenced within a study of cytomegalovirus exposure and HLA in healthy donors. From germline, CDR1 is SGHAT and CDR2 FQNNGV. Trimming removed 5 bases at V and 5 bases at J, with 19 bases between. This CDR3 spans 15 amino acids. Study results and caveats: Follow-up analysis seemed to connect common viral pathogens with several of the most significant clusters identified.

The primer mix had 60 Vbeta and 13 Jbeta primers. The assay was immunoSEQ multiplex PCR, and TCRdb's table has in-frame clones only and misses some. The sample lists roughly 140,000 clones; approximately 80% were seen once. As regards this clone: Its antigen remains unidentified.

The specimen sequenced was PBMCs. The V and J genes are TRBV11-2 and TRBJ2-7, with D possibly TRBD2 on 7 matching bases. The TCR originated in a woman between 40 and 55 years old in good health and CMV-seropositive. CDR3 residues: CASSPRGRGGNEQYF. The CDR3 DNA reads TGTGCCAGCAGCCCCAGGGGTAGGGGAGGGAACGAGCAGTACTTC.